Listed below are T cell receptor beta chains from one sample, sequenced in a study of cytomegalovirus exposure and HLA in healthy donors. The table came from immunoSEQ multiplex PCR; TCRdb's copy has only in-frame clones and leaves some out. The sample consists of 85,000 to 110,000 clones, more than 75% of them appearing once. Sequenced sample: PBMCs. These receptors all stem from a woman aged 18-29 years in good health and CMV-seropositive. CDR3s include the opening cysteine and the closing phenylalanine or tryptophan. The D gene is left open where the match is weak. Clone size is stated in some rows and not others, as once, few, many or a class when expanded.

V	D	J	length	size	DNA	CDR3
TRBV7-3	.	TRBJ2-2	12	.	TGTGCCAGCAGCTTAAACTTCGGGGAGCTGTTTTTT	CASSLNFGELFF
TRBV6-5	.	TRBJ2-3	15	.	TGTGCCAGCAGTTATGCGGCGGATAGCACAGATACGCAGTATTTT	CASSYAADSTDTQYF
TRBV30	.	TRBJ1-3	15	few	TGTGCCTGGAGTGTAAGGGGGATGATTGGAAACACCATATATTTT	CAWSVRGMIGNTIYF
TRBV5-8	TRBD1	TRBJ1-4	17	.	TGTGCCAGCAGCCCGGGACAGGGGCCTCAATTTAATGAAAAACTGTTTTTT	CASSPGQGPQFNEKLFF
TRBV9	.	TRBJ1-1	14	.	TGTGCCAGCAGCGTAGACATAAGAAACACTGAAGCTTTCTTT	CASSVDIRNTEAFF
TRBV5-1	TRBD2	TRBJ2-3	18	few	TGCGCCAGCAGCTCCACGGGACTAGCGGGGGGGGGCACAGATACGCAGTATTTT	CASSSTGLAGGGTDTQYF
TRBV30	.	TRBJ2-5	11	few	TGTGCCTGGAGTCAACAAGAGACCCAGTACTTC	CAWSQQETQYF
TRBV10-3	TRBD1	TRBJ1-2	15	.	TGTGCCATCAACGACTACGGGACAGGGTCATATGGCTACACCTTC	CAINDYGTGSYGYTF
TRBV5-1	.	TRBJ2-1	14	.	TGCGCCAGCAGCGAGCGCCTATCCTTAAGGGAGCAGTTCTTC	CASSERLSLREQFF
TRBV7-9	TRBD1	TRBJ1-5	15	.	TGTGCCAGCAGCTCAACAGGGGGCTACAGTCAGCCCCAGCATTTT	CASSSTGGYSQPQHF
TRBV5-1	.	TRBJ1-5	14	.	TGCGCCAGCAGCTTGGCAGGGAATGGACAGCCCCAGCATTTT	CASSLAGNGQPQHF
TRBV9	TRBD1	TRBJ2-1	15	.	TGTGCCAGCAGTTCCCGGGACAGGGGGCGCGTAGAGCAGTTCTTC	CASSSRDRGRVEQFF
TRBV2	.	TRBJ1-2	14	.	TGTGCCAGCAGTGGGTCGACGGAACTATATGGCTACACCTTC	CASSGSTELYGYTF
TRBV7-2	TRBD2	TRBJ2-3	15	few	TGTGCCAGCAGCTTAACTAGCGGGAGAACAGATACGCAGTATTTT	CASSLTSGRTDTQYF
TRBV18	TRBD2	TRBJ2-2	19	once	TGTGCCAGCTCACACCAAGGACTAGCGGGGCGCGTTTGGACCGGGGAGCTGTTTTTT	CASSHQGLAGRVWTGELFF
TRBV9	.	TRBJ1-1	13	.	TGTGCCAGCAGCGTCGGCATAGCTAAGGAAGCTTTCTTT	CASSVGIAKEAFF
TRBV19	.	TRBJ1-2	16	.	TGTGCCAGTAGTATCGATCAACAGGGTTTGTCGCATGGCTACACCTTC	CASSIDQQGLSHGYTF
TRBV28	.	TRBJ1-2	12	.	TGTGCGAAGGGGTCCGCTAACTATGGCTACACCTTC	CAKGSANYGYTF
TRBV7-2	TRBD1	TRBJ2-7	15	few	TGTGCCAGCAGCTATCGGACAGGGTTAGGGTACGAGCAGTACTTC	CASSYRTGLGYEQYF
TRBV14	TRBD2	TRBJ2-7	15	.	TGTGCCAGCAGCCAAGCTGGGGGAGGGATTGTCGAGCAGTACTTC	CASSQAGGGIVEQYF
TRBV7-9	.	TRBJ2-7	13	once	TGTGCCAGCAGCTTAGCTGGAGCCTACGAGCAGTACTTC	CASSLAGAYEQYF
TRBV5-6	TRBD1	TRBJ1-5	14	once	TGTGCCAGCAGCACCGGGACAGGGGGAATGCCCCAGCATTTT	CASSTGTGGMPQHF
TRBV19	.	TRBJ2-1	15	.	TGTGCCAGTAGTCCGGGACTTCACTCCTACAATGAGCAGTTCTTC	CASSPGLHSYNEQFF
TRBV19	.	TRBJ2-7	13	.	TGTGCCAGTAGTATAGACCATCCTAACCCGCAGTACTTC	CASSIDHPNPQYF
TRBV9	TRBD2	TRBJ2-7	15	.	TGTGCCAGCAGCAGAGAGTCGGGAGGGCGGCTGATGCAGTACTTC	CASSRESGGRLMQYF
TRBV27	.	TRBJ2-1	14	once	TGTGCCAGCAGTCCATTTGTGTCCTACAATGAGCAGTTCTTC	CASSPFVSYNEQFF
TRBV7-9	TRBD1	TRBJ2-7	15	.	TGTGCCAGCAGCCCCAGGACAGGGGGAGCCTACGAGCAGTACTTC	CASSPRTGGAYEQYF
TRBV7-6	TRBD2	TRBJ2-3	14	few	TGTGCCAGCAGCGTTAGCGGGGGGGTAGATACGCAGTATTTT	CASSVSGGVDTQYF
TRBV5-4	.	TRBJ1-6	16	few	TGTGCCAGCAGCTTGGCCGGGACACGGACAAATTCACCCCTCCACTTT	CASSLAGTRTNSPLHF
TRBV28	TRBD1	TRBJ1-2	16	once	TGTGCCAGCAGTCCGGGACAGGGGGCGGTTAGCTATGGCTACACCTTC	CASSPGQGAVSYGYTF
TRBV27	.	TRBJ1-3	13	.	TGTGCCAGCAGTCCGCACAGTGGAAACACCATATATTTT	CASSPHSGNTIYF
TRBV4-1	.	TRBJ1-1	12	.	TGCGCCAGCAGCCAAGGGGGCCAGATGAAACGGTTT	CASSQGGQMKRF
TRBV7-2	TRBD2	TRBJ2-7	15	.	TGTGCCAGCACCACCTCTGAGGGAGGGCCTTACGAGCAGTACTTC	CASTTSEGGPYEQYF
TRBV5-6	TRBD2	TRBJ2-7	15	.	TGTGCCAGCAGCTCGTGGGGGGGTGGGGGGAACGAGCAGTACTTC	CASSSWGGGGNEQYF
TRBV11-2	TRBD1	TRBJ1-4	15	few	TGTGCCAGCAGCTTAGATCAGGGGGGCGAAGAAAAACTGTTTTTT	CASSLDQGGEEKLFF
TRBV5-1	TRBD1	TRBJ1-4	15	few	TGCGCCAGCAGCTTGGAGGGACAGTCTAATGAAAAACTGTTTTTT	CASSLEGQSNEKLFF
TRBV7-2	.	TRBJ2-6	16	.	TGCGCCAGCAGCCAGCAGGTATCCGCTGGGGCCAACGTCCTGACTTTC	CASSQQVSAGANVLTF
TRBV9	.	TRBJ2-3	18	.	TGTGCCAGCAGCCCTTTGGGCGGAGGTCTCGCTAGCACAGATACGCAGTATTTT	CASSPLGGGLASTDTQYF
TRBV7-3	TRBD1	TRBJ1-1	15	.	TGTGCCAGCAGCCTAGACAGGGCGGTGAACACTGAAGCTTTCTTT	CASSLDRAVNTEAFF
TRBV7-9	TRBD2	TRBJ2-1	12	.	TGTGCCAGCAGCGGACCGGGAGGGGGGCAGTTCTTC	CASSGPGGGQFF